This entry features one TCR beta chain sequence. The target antigen is unknown. It was autoimmune disease history or systemic immunosuppression that excluded patients. Researchers took blood at baseline, on cycle 4 day 1, and on cycle 7 day 1. Using immunoSEQ multiplex PCR, the repertoire was profiled, and TCRdb retains in-frame clones only, with some absent. The table includes approximately 38,000 clones, approximately 79% detected once. This record comes from a study of OX40 agonist ivuxolimab in advanced cancers. At the level of the study: Patients were dosed intravenously with ivuxolimab at 0.01 to 10 mg/kg every 2 weeks. Regarding the study as a whole: Some of the lowest clonal expansion was seen in partial responders at 0.1-3.0 mg/kg.

Per germline, CDR1 SGHRS and CDR2 YFSETQ. J was trimmed by 8 bases and V by 2 bases; bases with no gene match: 10. CDR3 size: 15 residues. The source material was CD4+ or CD8+ T cells sorted from blood, sampled in a trial of the OX40 agonist ivuxolimab. This chain joins TRBV5-1 and TRBJ2-1; 7 bases line up with TRBD1. The TCR originated in an adult with an advanced solid tumor such as melanoma, head and neck, liver or kidney cancer. This chain's CDR3 is CASSFDRAMSDEQFF. The CDR3 DNA reads TGCGCCAGCAGCTTCGACAGGGCAATGTCCGATGAGCAGTTCTTC.